The rows below give T cell receptor beta chains drawn from one sample of a study of shared clonotypes between healthy human individuals. Assay used: immunoSEQ multiplex PCR; TCRdb lists only in-frame clones, some missing. The table records about 490,000 clones, roughly 78% of them present only once. What was sequenced was PBMCs. These receptors were taken from a middle-aged woman in good health. Some clones in this sample may be carry-over from other donors' samples. Each CDR3 is given with its conserved first and last residue. D genes are given only for firm matches. Expanded clones get a size class; other rows say once, few or many, or leave the size out.

cdr3_nt: TGCGCCAGCAGCTTGGGAGGGGTGAACACTGAAGCTTTCTTT
cdr3_aa: CASSLGGVNTEAFF
v_call: TRBV5-1
clone_size: .
d_call: .
j_call: TRBJ1-1

cdr3_nt: TGTGCCAGCTCACCCGGACAGGGGTCCGCGACTAATGAAAAACTGTTTTTT
cdr3_aa: CASSPGQGSATNEKLFF
v_call: TRBV18
clone_size: .
d_call: TRBD1
j_call: TRBJ1-4

cdr3_nt: TGTGCCAGCACTATACAGGGACAGGGTAATGGCTACACCTTC
cdr3_aa: CASTIQGQGNGYTF
v_call: TRBV28
clone_size: .
d_call: TRBD1
j_call: TRBJ1-2

cdr3_nt: TGTGCCAGCAGTTCACCCCTTCAGATAGTCACAGATACGCAGTATTTT
cdr3_aa: CASSSPLQIVTDTQYF
v_call: TRBV28
clone_size: .
d_call: .
j_call: TRBJ2-3

cdr3_nt: TGTGCCAGCCTCTCCGGGGAGGTGGCCTACGAGCAGTACTTC
cdr3_aa: CASLSGEVAYEQYF
v_call: TRBV28
clone_size: .
d_call: .
j_call: TRBJ2-7

cdr3_nt: TGTGCCCGACCCCGCGACAGGAATTATGGCTACACCTTC
cdr3_aa: CARPRDRNYGYTF
v_call: TRBV5-6
clone_size: once
d_call: .
j_call: TRBJ1-2

cdr3_nt: TGTGCCAGCAGTGAAGTTAGGGGCAGCCAGCAGTACTTC
cdr3_aa: CASSEVRGSQQYF
v_call: TRBV2
clone_size: .
d_call: .
j_call: TRBJ2-7

cdr3_nt: TGTGCCAGCAGTGAAAGCCCGGACGCCACAGATACGCAGTATTTT
cdr3_aa: CASSESPDATDTQYF
v_call: TRBV6-4
clone_size: .
d_call: .
j_call: TRBJ2-3

cdr3_nt: TGTGCCAGCAGATTTACCGGGACAGTTGGAGCTGAAGCTTTCTTT
cdr3_aa: CASRFTGTVGAEAFF
v_call: TRBV5-6
clone_size: few
d_call: TRBD1
j_call: TRBJ1-1

cdr3_nt: TGTGCCAGCAGCCCTCAGGGAGGAGGAGAGACCCAGTACTTC
cdr3_aa: CASSPQGGGETQYF
v_call: TRBV11-3
clone_size: .
d_call: .
j_call: TRBJ2-5

cdr3_nt: TGTGCCAGCAGCTTGGAGCCAGGGAACGATGAGCAGTTCTTC
cdr3_aa: CASSLEPGNDEQFF
v_call: TRBV5-5
clone_size: .
d_call: .
j_call: TRBJ2-1

cdr3_nt: TGTGCCAGCAGCAATAACTATGGCTACACCTTC
cdr3_aa: CASSNNYGYTF
v_call: TRBV7-9
clone_size: .
d_call: .
j_call: TRBJ1-2

cdr3_nt: TGTGCCAGCAGTTCGAGGGGGAGAGAGACCCAGTACTTC
cdr3_aa: CASSSRGRETQYF
v_call: TRBV27
clone_size: .
d_call: .
j_call: TRBJ2-5

cdr3_nt: TGTGCCTGGAGTATAGGCGCTGGAAATGAAAAACTGTTTTTT
cdr3_aa: CAWSIGAGNEKLFF
v_call: TRBV30
clone_size: .
d_call: .
j_call: TRBJ1-4

cdr3_nt: TGTGCCAGCAGTGAAGCCCCAGGGGGCTCTGGAAACACCATATATTTT
cdr3_aa: CASSEAPGGSGNTIYF
v_call: TRBV2
clone_size: .
d_call: TRBD1
j_call: TRBJ1-3

cdr3_nt: TGTGCCAGCAGCGTAGGACAGGGAGGATTCACCGGGGAGCTGTTTTTT
cdr3_aa: CASSVGQGGFTGELFF
v_call: TRBV9
clone_size: .
d_call: .
j_call: TRBJ2-2

cdr3_nt: TGTGCCAGCAGCAAAGAGAAAAGGCTAGTAAAAGTCAGAGTCGCAGATACGCAGTATTTT
cdr3_aa: CASSKEKRLVKVRVADTQYF
v_call: TRBV21-1
clone_size: .
d_call: .
j_call: TRBJ2-3

cdr3_nt: TGTGCAAGTCGCCGAGGGACTCGGGTTTTGGGCTACACCTTC
cdr3_aa: CASRRGTRVLGYTF
v_call: TRBV12-2
clone_size: .
d_call: .
j_call: TRBJ1-2

cdr3_nt: TGTGCCAGCCGACCTCGGTCAAGTGTTCACGAGCAGTACTTC
cdr3_aa: CASRPRSSVHEQYF
v_call: TRBV5-6
clone_size: once
d_call: .
j_call: TRBJ2-7

cdr3_nt: TGCGCCAGCAGCTTGGCGTCTGAGACCCAGTACTTC
cdr3_aa: CASSLASETQYF
v_call: TRBV5-1
clone_size: .
d_call: .
j_call: TRBJ2-5

cdr3_nt: TGTGCCAGCAGCCCCGGACAGGCCCAAGAGACCCAGTACTTC
cdr3_aa: CASSPGQAQETQYF
v_call: TRBV7-3
clone_size: .
d_call: TRBD1
j_call: TRBJ2-5

cdr3_nt: TGCGCCAGCAGAGCGGGAGAATCCGGTGAGCAGTTCTTC
cdr3_aa: CASRAGESGEQFF
v_call: TRBV10-1
clone_size: .
d_call: TRBD2
j_call: TRBJ2-1

cdr3_nt: TGTGCCAGCAGGTCGGACAGGGAAACCTACGAGCAGTACTTC
cdr3_aa: CASRSDRETYEQYF
v_call: TRBV28
clone_size: .
d_call: TRBD1
j_call: TRBJ2-7

cdr3_nt: TGTGCCAGCAGCTTATGGGACAGGGATGATCAGCCCCAGCATTTT
cdr3_aa: CASSLWDRDDQPQHF
v_call: TRBV7-8
clone_size: .
d_call: TRBD1
j_call: TRBJ1-5

cdr3_nt: TGTGCCAGCAGCTTAGCAGGAGCCTACGAGCAGTACTTC
cdr3_aa: CASSLAGAYEQYF
v_call: TRBV11-2
clone_size: .
d_call: .
j_call: TRBJ2-7

cdr3_nt: TGTGCCAGCAGCCGAACCGGGACAGGGGGCTACAATGAGCAGTTCTTC
cdr3_aa: CASSRTGTGGYNEQFF
v_call: TRBV7-2
clone_size: .
d_call: TRBD1
j_call: TRBJ2-1

cdr3_nt: TGTGCCAGCAGCTTCCGGGACAAGAGCTCCTACGAGCAGTACTTC
cdr3_aa: CASSFRDKSSYEQYF
v_call: TRBV7-9
clone_size: .
d_call: .
j_call: TRBJ2-7

cdr3_nt: TGTGCCAGCAGCTTAGGACTAGCGGGAGAGACCCAGTACTTC
cdr3_aa: CASSLGLAGETQYF
v_call: TRBV7-3
clone_size: .
d_call: TRBD2
j_call: TRBJ2-5

cdr3_nt: TGTGCCAGCAGCTTAGAAGGGACGGTGAACACTGAAGCTTTCTTT
cdr3_aa: CASSLEGTVNTEAFF
v_call: TRBV7-3
clone_size: .
d_call: .
j_call: TRBJ1-1

cdr3_nt: TGTGCCAGCAGCTTAGCGCCGGGCACTGAAGCTTTCTTT
cdr3_aa: CASSLAPGTEAFF
v_call: TRBV7-2
clone_size: .
d_call: .
j_call: TRBJ1-1

cdr3_nt: TGTGCCAGCAGTGCGAACTACGAGCAGTACTTC
cdr3_aa: CASSANYEQYF
v_call: TRBV28
clone_size: .
d_call: .
j_call: TRBJ2-7

cdr3_nt: TGTGCCAGCCAGGGTCCAAGGGGGGGGAATGAGCAGTTCTTC
cdr3_aa: CASQGPRGGNEQFF
v_call: TRBV21-1
clone_size: once
d_call: .
j_call: TRBJ2-1

cdr3_nt: TGCGCCAGCAGCTTACTAGCGGGAGTGGGGGCATATGAGCAGTTCTTC
cdr3_aa: CASSLLAGVGAYEQFF
v_call: TRBV5-1
clone_size: .
d_call: TRBD2
j_call: TRBJ2-1

cdr3_nt: TGTGCCAGCAGCGACAACCTCCGGGAGGCCTACGAGCAGTACTTC
cdr3_aa: CASSDNLREAYEQYF
v_call: TRBV6-6
clone_size: .
d_call: TRBD2
j_call: TRBJ2-7

cdr3_nt: TGTGCCAGCAGCTTAGTTAAGTGGGAGGGAGGACAAGAGACCCAGTACTTC
cdr3_aa: CASSLVKWEGGQETQYF
v_call: TRBV11-2
clone_size: .
d_call: TRBD2
j_call: TRBJ2-5

cdr3_nt: TGTGCCAGCAGTTTAAGCCTAGCGACCTCCTACAATGAGCAGTTCTTC
cdr3_aa: CASSLSLATSYNEQFF
v_call: TRBV27
clone_size: .
d_call: .
j_call: TRBJ2-1

cdr3_nt: TGTGCCAGCAGCTCCCCGGGACTAGCGGGAGGGTTGGAGACCCAGTACTTC
cdr3_aa: CASSSPGLAGGLETQYF
v_call: TRBV11-1
clone_size: .
d_call: TRBD2
j_call: TRBJ2-5

cdr3_nt: TGTGCCAGCAGTTACGGGCCAGGGGACGAGCAGTACTTC
cdr3_aa: CASSYGPGDEQYF
v_call: TRBV6-6
clone_size: .
d_call: .
j_call: TRBJ2-7

cdr3_nt: TGCAGCGTTGCCTCCGGGGTGTCGAACGCTGAAGCTTTCTTT
cdr3_aa: CSVASGVSNAEAFF
v_call: TRBV29-1
clone_size: few
d_call: .
j_call: TRBJ1-1

cdr3_nt: TGCGCCAGCAGTCAAACGGACAGGGCGGCCGAAAAACTGTTTTTT
cdr3_aa: CASSQTDRAAEKLFF
v_call: TRBV23-1
clone_size: few
d_call: TRBD1
j_call: TRBJ1-4

cdr3_nt: TGTGCCAGCTCACCACCGGTCTCTAGCGGGAGTGGGGAGCAGTACTTC
cdr3_aa: CASSPPVSSGSGEQYF
v_call: TRBV18
clone_size: .
d_call: TRBD2
j_call: TRBJ2-7

cdr3_nt: TGTGCCAGCAGTTATGGGCATAGCTCCTACAATGAGCAGTTCTTC
cdr3_aa: CASSYGHSSYNEQFF
v_call: TRBV6-5
clone_size: .
d_call: .
j_call: TRBJ2-1

cdr3_nt: TGTGCCAGCAGCCCGGGACTAGCGGGAGTAGGCGGTGAGCAGTTCTTC
cdr3_aa: CASSPGLAGVGGEQFF
v_call: TRBV7-3
clone_size: .
d_call: TRBD2
j_call: TRBJ2-1

cdr3_nt: TGTGCCAGACCCTGTCCCGTGAGCGGTGCATTTGGTACAGATACGCAGTATTTT
cdr3_aa: CARPCPVSGAFGTDTQYF
v_call: TRBV27
clone_size: .
d_call: .
j_call: TRBJ2-3

cdr3_nt: TGTGCCAGCAATGAACGTGGCGGGACCACAGATACGCAGTATTTT
cdr3_aa: CASNERGGTTDTQYF
v_call: TRBV2
clone_size: .
d_call: .
j_call: TRBJ2-3

cdr3_nt: TGTGCCATCAAATCCGGGACAGGGGACGAGCAGTACTTC
cdr3_aa: CAIKSGTGDEQYF
v_call: TRBV10-3
clone_size: .
d_call: TRBD1
j_call: TRBJ2-7

cdr3_nt: TGTGCCAGCAGTGGCAGGGTATCTAACTATGGCTACACCTTC
cdr3_aa: CASSGRVSNYGYTF
v_call: TRBV6-1
clone_size: few
d_call: .
j_call: TRBJ1-2

cdr3_nt: TGCAGTGCCAGGACCGGGACTGAAGCTTTCTTT
cdr3_aa: CSARTGTEAFF
v_call: TRBV20-1
clone_size: few
d_call: .
j_call: TRBJ1-1

cdr3_nt: TGTGCCAGCAGTGAAAGGACGACAGGGTTGGGCGAGCAGTACTTC
cdr3_aa: CASSERTTGLGEQYF
v_call: TRBV2
clone_size: .
d_call: TRBD1
j_call: TRBJ2-7

cdr3_nt: TGTGCCAGTAGTATAGGGGGGACAGCTAGCACAGATACGCAGTATTTT
cdr3_aa: CASSIGGTASTDTQYF
v_call: TRBV19
clone_size: .
d_call: TRBD1
j_call: TRBJ2-3

cdr3_nt: TGTGCCAGCAGTTTAACCCCAGCGGGTAGCTCCTACAATGAGCAGTTCTTC
cdr3_aa: CASSLTPAGSSYNEQFF
v_call: TRBV28
clone_size: .
d_call: .
j_call: TRBJ2-1

cdr3_nt: TGTGCCAGCAGTTCAGCGGGACTACCCGCTGATGAGCAGTTCTTC
cdr3_aa: CASSSAGLPADEQFF
v_call: TRBV6-6
clone_size: .
d_call: TRBD2
j_call: TRBJ2-1

cdr3_nt: TGCAGCGGGTCCGGGACAGGGTTCTCTTTAGGGGATACGCAGTATTTT
cdr3_aa: CSGSGTGFSLGDTQYF
v_call: TRBV29-1
clone_size: .
d_call: TRBD1
j_call: TRBJ2-3

cdr3_nt: TGTGCCAGCAGTCGAACAGAGAACACTGAAGCTTTCTTT
cdr3_aa: CASSRTENTEAFF
v_call: TRBV6-5
clone_size: many
d_call: .
j_call: TRBJ1-1

cdr3_nt: TGTGCCAGCAGCAAAAACCTGGCACGACTTAACACTGAAGCTTTCTTT
cdr3_aa: CASSKNLARLNTEAFF
v_call: TRBV28
clone_size: .
d_call: .
j_call: TRBJ1-1

cdr3_nt: TGTGCCAGCAGTGTGGTAATATTTCTGAGAAGGGTGGAAAATGAAAAACTGTTTTTT
cdr3_aa: CASSVVIFLRRVENEKLFF
v_call: TRBV7-9
clone_size: .
d_call: .
j_call: TRBJ1-4

cdr3_nt: TGTGCCAGCAGCTTACGACTAGCGGGAGCCGAGCAGTACTTC
cdr3_aa: CASSLRLAGAEQYF
v_call: TRBV7-2
clone_size: .
d_call: TRBD2
j_call: TRBJ2-7

cdr3_nt: TGTGCCAGCAGAGCCCGGACTTCCTACGAGCAGTACTTC
cdr3_aa: CASRARTSYEQYF
v_call: TRBV2
clone_size: .
d_call: .
j_call: TRBJ2-7

cdr3_nt: TGTGCCAGCAGTGAGGTTAGCCGTGACCTTCAGTACTTC
cdr3_aa: CASSEVSRDLQYF
v_call: TRBV6-1
clone_size: .
d_call: .
j_call: TRBJ2-4